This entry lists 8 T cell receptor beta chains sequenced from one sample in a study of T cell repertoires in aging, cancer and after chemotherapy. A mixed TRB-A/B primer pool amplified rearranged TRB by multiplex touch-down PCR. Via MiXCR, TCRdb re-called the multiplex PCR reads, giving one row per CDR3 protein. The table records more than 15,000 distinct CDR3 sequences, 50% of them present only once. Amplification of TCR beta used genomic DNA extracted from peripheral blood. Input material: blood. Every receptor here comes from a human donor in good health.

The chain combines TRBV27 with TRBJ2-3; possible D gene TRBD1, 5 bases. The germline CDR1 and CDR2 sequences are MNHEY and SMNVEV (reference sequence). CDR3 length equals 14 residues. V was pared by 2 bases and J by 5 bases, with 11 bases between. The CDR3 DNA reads TGTGCCAGCAGTTTAGCCGGCCAGGGAGATACGCAGTATTTT. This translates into CASSLAGQGDTQYF.

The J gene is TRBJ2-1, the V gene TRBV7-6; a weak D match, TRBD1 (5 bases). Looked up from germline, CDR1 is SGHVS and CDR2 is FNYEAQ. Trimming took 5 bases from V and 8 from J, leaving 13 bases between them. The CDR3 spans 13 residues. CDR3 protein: CASSKPGYHEQFF. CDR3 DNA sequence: TGTGCCAGCAGCAAACCAGGGTATCATGAGCAGTTCTTC.

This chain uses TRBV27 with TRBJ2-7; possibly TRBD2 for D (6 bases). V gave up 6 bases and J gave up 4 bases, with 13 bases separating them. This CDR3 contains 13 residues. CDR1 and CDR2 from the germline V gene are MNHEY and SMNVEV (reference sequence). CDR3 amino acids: CASRAGSRYEQYF. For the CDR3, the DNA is TGTGCCAGCAGAGCCGGGAGCAGGTACGAGCAGTACTTC.

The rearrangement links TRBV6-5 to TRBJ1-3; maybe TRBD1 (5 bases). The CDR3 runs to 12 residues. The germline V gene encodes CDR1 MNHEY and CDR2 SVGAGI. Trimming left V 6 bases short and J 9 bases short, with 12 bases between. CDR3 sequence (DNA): TGTGCCAGCAGCAGGATCGGGGGCACCATATATTTT. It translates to CASSRIGGTIYF.

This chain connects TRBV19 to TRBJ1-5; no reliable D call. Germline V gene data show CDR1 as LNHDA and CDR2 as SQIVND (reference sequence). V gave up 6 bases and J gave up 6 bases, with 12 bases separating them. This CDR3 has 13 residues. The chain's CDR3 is CASRIPPGQPQHF. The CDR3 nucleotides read TGTGCCAGTAGAATCCCTCCCGGTCAGCCCCAGCATTTT.

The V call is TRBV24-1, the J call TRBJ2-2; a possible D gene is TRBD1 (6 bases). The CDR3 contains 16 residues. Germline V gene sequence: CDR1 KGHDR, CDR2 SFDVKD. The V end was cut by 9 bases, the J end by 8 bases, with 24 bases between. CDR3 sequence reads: CATAGARETGSGELFF. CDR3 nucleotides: TGTGCCACCGCAGGGGCAAGGGAAACAGGGTCGGGGGAGCTGTTTTTT.

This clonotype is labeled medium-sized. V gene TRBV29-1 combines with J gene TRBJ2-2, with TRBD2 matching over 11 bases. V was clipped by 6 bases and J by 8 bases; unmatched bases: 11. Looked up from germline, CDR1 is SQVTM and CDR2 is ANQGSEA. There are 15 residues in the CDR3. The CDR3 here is CSVLTSGNVPGELFF. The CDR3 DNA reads TGCAGCGTCCTGACTAGCGGGAATGTCCCAGGGGAGCTGTTTTTT.

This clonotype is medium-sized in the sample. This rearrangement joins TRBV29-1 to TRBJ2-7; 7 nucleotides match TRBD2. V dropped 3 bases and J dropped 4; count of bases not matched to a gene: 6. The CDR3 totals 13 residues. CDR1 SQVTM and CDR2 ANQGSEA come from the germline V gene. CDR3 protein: CSVEPGGGYEQYF. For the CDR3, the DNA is TGCAGCGTTGAGCCGGGGGGAGGGTACGAGCAGTACTTC.